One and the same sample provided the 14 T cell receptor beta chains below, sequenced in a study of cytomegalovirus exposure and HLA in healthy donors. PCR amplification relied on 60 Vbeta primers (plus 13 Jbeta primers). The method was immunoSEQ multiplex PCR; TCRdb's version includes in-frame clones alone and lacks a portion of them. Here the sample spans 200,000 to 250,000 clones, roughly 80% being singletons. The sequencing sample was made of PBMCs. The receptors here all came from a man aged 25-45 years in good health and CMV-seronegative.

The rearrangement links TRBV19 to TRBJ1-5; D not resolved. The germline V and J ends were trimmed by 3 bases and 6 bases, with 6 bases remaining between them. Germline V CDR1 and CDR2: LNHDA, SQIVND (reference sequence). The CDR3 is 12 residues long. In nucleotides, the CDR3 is TGTGCCAGTAGTATCCTCGGTCAGCCCCAGCATTTT. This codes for CASSILGQPQHF.

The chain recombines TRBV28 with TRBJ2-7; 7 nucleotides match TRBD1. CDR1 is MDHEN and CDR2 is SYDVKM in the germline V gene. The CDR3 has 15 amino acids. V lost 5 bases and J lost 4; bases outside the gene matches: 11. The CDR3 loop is CASSKNPGTEYEQYF. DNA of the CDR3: TGTGCCAGCAGTAAGAACCCCGGGACAGAGTACGAGCAGTACTTC.

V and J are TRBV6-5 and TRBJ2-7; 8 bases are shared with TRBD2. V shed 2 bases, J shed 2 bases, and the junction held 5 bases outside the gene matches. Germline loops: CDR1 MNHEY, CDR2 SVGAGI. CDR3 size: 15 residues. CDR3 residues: CASSYGGGRTYEQYF. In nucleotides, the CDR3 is TGTGCCAGCAGTTACGGCGGGGGGAGGACCTACGAGCAGTACTTC.

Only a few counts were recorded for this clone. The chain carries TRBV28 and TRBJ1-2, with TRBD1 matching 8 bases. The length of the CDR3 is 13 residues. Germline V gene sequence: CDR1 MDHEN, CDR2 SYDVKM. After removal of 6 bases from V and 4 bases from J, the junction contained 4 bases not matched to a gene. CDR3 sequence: CASSETGAYGYTF. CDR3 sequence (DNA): TGTGCCAGCAGCGAGACAGGGGCCTATGGCTACACCTTC.

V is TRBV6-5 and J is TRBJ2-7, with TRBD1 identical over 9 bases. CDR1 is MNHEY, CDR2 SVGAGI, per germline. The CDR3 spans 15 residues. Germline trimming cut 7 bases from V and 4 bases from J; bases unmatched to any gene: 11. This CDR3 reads CASTAPGQGAYEQYF. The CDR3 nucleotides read TGTGCCAGCACCGCCCCGGGACAGGGCGCATACGAGCAGTACTTC.

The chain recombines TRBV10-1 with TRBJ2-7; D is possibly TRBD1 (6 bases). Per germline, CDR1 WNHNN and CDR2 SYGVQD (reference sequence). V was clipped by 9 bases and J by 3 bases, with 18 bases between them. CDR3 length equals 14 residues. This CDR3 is CASHVQGLIYEQYF. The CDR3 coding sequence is TGCGCCAGTCATGTACAGGGCCTAATCTACGAGCAGTACTTC.

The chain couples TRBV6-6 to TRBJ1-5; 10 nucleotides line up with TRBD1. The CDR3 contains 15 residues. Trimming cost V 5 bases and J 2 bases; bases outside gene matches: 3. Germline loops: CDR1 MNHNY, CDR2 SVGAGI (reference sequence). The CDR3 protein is CASSTTGGGNQPQHF. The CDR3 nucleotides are TGTGCCAGCAGTACGACAGGGGGCGGCAATCAGCCCCAGCATTTT.

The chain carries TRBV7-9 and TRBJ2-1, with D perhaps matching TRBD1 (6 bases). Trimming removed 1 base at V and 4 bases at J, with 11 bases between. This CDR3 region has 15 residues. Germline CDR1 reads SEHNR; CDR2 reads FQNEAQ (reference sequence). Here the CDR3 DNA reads TGTGCCAGCAGCTTAGACAGGGATAGATACAATGAGCAGTTCTTC. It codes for CASSLDRDRYNEQFF.

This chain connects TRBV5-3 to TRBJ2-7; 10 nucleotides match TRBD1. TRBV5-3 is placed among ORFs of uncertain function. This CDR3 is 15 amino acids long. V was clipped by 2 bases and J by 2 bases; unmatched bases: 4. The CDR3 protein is CARSFGQGVPYEQYF. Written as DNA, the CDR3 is TGTGCCAGAAGCTTTGGACAGGGGGTACCCTACGAGCAGTACTTC.

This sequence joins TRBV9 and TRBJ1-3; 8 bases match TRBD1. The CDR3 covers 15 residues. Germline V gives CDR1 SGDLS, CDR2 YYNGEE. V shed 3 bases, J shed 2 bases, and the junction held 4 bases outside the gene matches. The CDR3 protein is CASSGGTGAGNTIYF. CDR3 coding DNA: TGTGCCAGCAGCGGGGGGACAGGAGCTGGAAACACCATATATTTT. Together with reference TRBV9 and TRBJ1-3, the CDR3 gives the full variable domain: DSGVTQTPKHLITATGQRVTLRCSPRSGDLSVYWYQQSLDQGLQFLIQYYNGEERAKGNILERFSAQQFPDLHSELNLSSLELGDSALYFCASSGGTGAGNTIYFGEGSWLTVV.

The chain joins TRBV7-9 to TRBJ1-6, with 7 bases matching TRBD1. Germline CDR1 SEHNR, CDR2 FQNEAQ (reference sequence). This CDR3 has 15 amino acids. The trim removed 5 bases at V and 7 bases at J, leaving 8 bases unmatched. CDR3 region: CASSPTTGSNSPLHF. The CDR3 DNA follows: TGTGCCAGCAGCCCAACGACAGGGTCGAATTCACCCCTCCACTTT. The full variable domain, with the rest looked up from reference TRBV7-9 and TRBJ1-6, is DTGVSQNPRHKITKRGQNVTFRCDPISEHNRLYWYRQTLGQGPEFLTYFQNEAQLEKSRLLSDRFSAERPKGSFSTLEIQRTEQGDSAMYLCASSPTTGSNSPLHFGNGTRLTVT.

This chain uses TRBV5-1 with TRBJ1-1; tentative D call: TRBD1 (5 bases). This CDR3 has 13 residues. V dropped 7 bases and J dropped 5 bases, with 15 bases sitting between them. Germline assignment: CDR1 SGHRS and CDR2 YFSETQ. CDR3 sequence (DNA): TGCGCCAGCGGGCAAGGGGTAACTACTGAAGCTTTCTTT. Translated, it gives CASGQGVTTEAFF.

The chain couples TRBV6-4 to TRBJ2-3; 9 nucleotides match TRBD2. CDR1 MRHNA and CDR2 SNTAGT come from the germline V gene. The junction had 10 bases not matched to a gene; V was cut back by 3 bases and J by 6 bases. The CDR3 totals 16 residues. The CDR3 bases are TGTGCCAGCAGTGAATGGGCGGGGGGGCTCGTGGATACGCAGTATTTT. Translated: CASSEWAGGLVDTQYF.

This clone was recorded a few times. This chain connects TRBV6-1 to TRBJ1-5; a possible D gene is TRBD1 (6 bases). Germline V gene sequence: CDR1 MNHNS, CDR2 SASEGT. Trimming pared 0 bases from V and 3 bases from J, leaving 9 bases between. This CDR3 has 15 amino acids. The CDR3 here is CASSEATGFNQPQHF. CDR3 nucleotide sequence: TGTGCCAGCAGTGAAGCCACAGGGTTCAATCAGCCCCAGCATTTT.